The present T cell receptor (beta chain) was sequenced within a study of shared clonotypes between healthy human individuals. The CDR3 has 11 residues. V lost 3 bases and J 11 bases, leaving 10 bases between the germline ends. To note about this clone: The antigen is undetermined.

TCRdb keeps only in-frame clones here, not all; method: immunoSEQ multiplex PCR. The sample contains some 500,000 clones, approximately 95% of which appear only once. Whole-study results and caveats: Non-shared clonotypes were found to have lower generation probabilities than the clonotypes that were shared by all four of the sorted-subset donors.

The sequence was obtained from a woman younger than 45 in good health. Material: naive CD4+ T cells sorted from blood. Specified subset: CD45RA+ positively selected. The chain is built from TRBV23-1 and TRBJ2-5, with D possibly being TRBD2 (5 bases). TRBV23-1 is an ORF for which the function is uncertain. The CDR3 is CASSQLEEQYF. The CDR3 DNA reads as TGCGCCAGCAGTCAGTTGGAGGAGCAGTACTTC.